This TCR beta chain stems from a study of blood T cell repertoires in COVID-19. The wider study: Collection of acute and convalescent COVID-19 samples took place in the United States, Italy and Spain.

TCRdb's table, derived via immunoSEQ multiplex PCR, lists solely in-frame clones and lacks some. The table has some 100,000 clones, 87% seen once. Germline V gene data show CDR1 as MNHEY and CDR2 as SVGAGI. The CDR3 is 13 residues long. V gave up 2 bases and J gave up 4 bases, with 8 bases separating them. V and J are TRBV6-5 and TRBJ1-1; D ambiguous. The sequenced sample was peripheral blood. The receptor's source is a human donor in a cohort sampled during active COVID-19. The CDR3 DNA reads TGTGCCAGCAGTTACCTGGAGGCCACTGAAGCTTTCTTT. This codes for CASSYLEATEAFF.